The 26 T cell receptor beta chains below come from one sample, sequenced in a study of blood T cell repertoires in COVID-19. The assay was immunoSEQ multiplex PCR, and TCRdb's table has in-frame clones only and misses some. The sample lists over 100,000 clones, more than 80% seen once, with roughly 29% in the top ten. Sequenced sample: peripheral blood. The receptor set was obtained from a man in his 60s with acute or convalescent COVID-19.

The rearrangement links TRBV4-1 to TRBJ2-2, with 10 positions matching TRBD2. Per germline, CDR1 MGHRA and CDR2 YSYEKL. The CDR3 has 18 residues. V was pared by 1 base and J by 4 bases, with 9 bases of the junction left unmatched. The CDR3 DNA reads TGCGCCAGCAGCCAAGGTCGGGCTAGCGGGAGTCGCACCGGGGAGCTGTTTTTT. This encodes CASSQGRASGSRTGELFF.

The chain combines TRBV24-1 with TRBJ2-5; 10 bases map to TRBD1. Unmatched junction bases numbered 7, after V lost 6 bases and J lost 1 base. CDR1 is KGHDR, CDR2 SFDVKD, per germline. This CDR3 is 16 amino acids long. The CDR3 here is CATSIRRTGGQETQYF. In nucleotides, the CDR3 is TGTGCCACCAGTATTCGTCGGACAGGGGGCCAAGAGACCCAGTACTTC.

The chain recombines TRBV3-1 (or the pseudogene TRBV3-2) with TRBJ2-1; D is ambiguous. The germline gives CDR1 LGHDT, CDR2 YNNKEL (reference sequence). Trimming left V 0 bases short and J 7 bases short, with 10 bases between. The CDR3 extends over 14 amino acids. CDR3 nucleotides: TGTGCCAGCAGCCAAGATCTCGGGTTTAATGAGCAGTTCTTC. This translates into CASSQDLGFNEQFF.

This chain uses TRBV18 with TRBJ1-6; 9 positions agree with TRBD1. The CDR3 extends over 14 amino acids. Germline V gives CDR1 KGHSH, CDR2 LQKENI. The ends lost 3 bases at V and 7 bases at J; junction bases unmatched: 1. The DNA for the CDR3 is TGTGCCAGCTCACCCGGGACAGGGAATTCACCCCTCCACTTT. Its protein product is CASSPGTGNSPLHF.

The chain has TRBV24-1 and TRBJ2-1, with D possibly TRBD2 on 6 matching bases. This CDR3 is built from 16 residues. Germline CDR1 is KGHDR and CDR2 is SFDVKD. With 4 bases removed from V and 3 bases from J, the gap between germline ends came to 15 bases. CDR3 nucleotide sequence: TGTGCCACCAGTGACCCGGCCACCGGGGGCTACAATGAGCAGTTCTTC. Encoded protein: CATSDPATGGYNEQFF.

The chain is built from TRBV4-3 and TRBJ2-1, with D perhaps TRBD2 (6 bases). Germline V gene sequence: CDR1 LGHNA, CDR2 YSLEER. Between the trimmed V and J ends, which lost 1 base and 4 bases, there was a span of 14 bases. The CDR3 loop spans 16 amino acids. In nucleotides, the CDR3 is TGCGCCAGCAGCCAAGGGGACTGGGGGACTTACAATGAGCAGTTCTTC. Its translation: CASSQGDWGTYNEQFF.

The genes are TRBV18 and TRBJ1-1; no clear D gene. Germline lookup yields CDR1 KGHSH and CDR2 LQKENI. Trimming left V 1 base short and J 1 base short, with 7 bases between. This CDR3 has 14 residues. CDR3: CASSPLRGNTEAFF. The CDR3 DNA sequence: TGTGCCAGCTCACCACTGCGGGGGAACACTGAAGCTTTCTTT.

V usage is TRBV18 and J usage is TRBJ2-7; D possibly corresponds to TRBD1 (6 bases). V was pared by 5 bases and J by 5 bases, with 13 bases between. Germline V CDR1 and CDR2: KGHSH, LQKENI. The length of the CDR3 is 13 residues. The CDR3 sequence: CASSLNRADEQYF. DNA for the CDR3: TGTGCCAGCTCATTGAACAGGGCCGACGAGCAGTACTTC. Looking up the rest from reference TRBV18 and TRBJ2-7 gives the full variable domain: NAGVMQNPRHLVRRRGQEARLRCSPMKGHSHVYWYRQLPEEGLKFMVYLQKENIIDESGMPKERFSAEFPKEGPSILRIQQVVRGDSAAYFCASSLNRADEQYFGPGTRLTVT.

The chain links TRBV5-1 to TRBJ1-1, with TRBD1 identical over 7 bases. This CDR3 comprises 14 residues. With V trimmed by 4 bases and J by 3 bases, 6 bases remained unmatched. Germline loops: CDR1 SGHRS, CDR2 YFSETQ. The CDR3 sequence is CASSPQGLDTEAFF. The CDR3 nucleotides are TGCGCCAGCAGCCCACAGGGGCTCGACACTGAAGCTTTCTTT.

The V call is TRBV11-2, the J call TRBJ1-1; D is unclear. The ends were cut back, 1 base at V and 10 bases at J, with 4 bases in the middle. The V gene's germline CDR1 is SGHAT and CDR2 FQNNGV. CDR3 length: 10 amino acids. The CDR3 bases are TGTGCCAGCAGCTTAGTTAGAGCTTTCTTT. It yields the protein CASSLVRAFF.

This clone has at least ten counts. This chain's CDR3 is CAIWTGDSYGYTF. The DNA of the CDR3 is TGTGCCATCTGGACAGGAGATAGCTATGGCTACACCTTC. The chain links TRBV10-3 to TRBJ1-2; 7 positions match TRBD1. Trimming at V came to 8 bases and at J to 4 bases, leaving 7 bases not matched to a gene. This CDR3 is 13 amino acids long. CDR1 is ENHRY and CDR2 is SYGVKD in the germline V gene.

The rearrangement joins TRBV6-2 or TRBV6-3 to TRBJ2-7; 10 nucleotides line up with TRBD1. In germline, CDR1 is MNHEY, CDR2 SVGEGT. The ends lost 6 bases at V and 1 base at J; junction bases unmatched: 15. The CDR3 has 18 residues. The chain's CDR3 is CASSPVPGQGRLSYEQYF. The CDR3 DNA follows: TGTGCCAGCAGCCCGGTCCCGGGACAGGGGCGCCTTTCCTACGAGCAGTACTTC.

The table lists this clone with a few counts. This CDR3 is CASRPGLAGGASQFF. The CDR3 coding sequence is TGTGCCAGCAGGCCGGGACTAGCGGGGGGGGCCTCCCAGTTCTTC. The rearrangement links TRBV9 to TRBJ2-1, with TRBD2 matching over 16 bases. Trimming cost V 5 bases and J 13 bases; bases outside gene matches: 9. In germline, CDR1 is SGDLS, CDR2 YYNGEE. This CDR3 has 15 amino acids.

The count of this clone is one. The chain carries TRBV11-3 and TRBJ1-1; possibly TRBD1 for D (6 bases). Trimming cost V 1 base and J 4 bases, with 13 bases left between them. Germline CDR1 and CDR2: SGHNT and YENEEA. This CDR3 comprises 15 residues. CDR3 bases: TGTGCCAGCAGCTTAGCAAAGGGGGTTGGCACTGAAGCTTTCTTT. Protein: CASSLAKGVGTEAFF.

V usage is TRBV5-8 and J usage is TRBJ2-2; the D gene is possibly TRBD1 (6 bases). Germline CDR1 is SGHTS and CDR2 is YDEGEE. The V end lost 9 bases, the J end lost 4 bases, and 13 bases lay between the germline ends. CDR3 length: 13 residues. CDR3 sequence reads: CATRGLSTGELFF. The CDR3 DNA sequence: TGTGCCACCAGGGGCCTGAGCACCGGGGAGCTGTTTTTT.

The chain uses TRBV6-2 or TRBV6-3 and TRBJ2-1; TRBD1 matches 11 bases. With V trimmed by 6 bases and J by 6 bases, 4 bases remained unmatched. CDR3 length: 14 residues. CDR1 and CDR2 (germline): MNHEY, SVGEGT. The CDR3 loop is CASSKGTGGNEQFF. As DNA, the CDR3 is TGTGCCAGCAGCAAAGGGACAGGGGGCAATGAGCAGTTCTTC.

J is TRBJ2-3 and V is TRBV19; 10 bases match TRBD1. Germline CDR1 reads LNHDA; CDR2 reads SQIVND (reference sequence). The J segment lost 2 bases and the V segment lost 6 bases, leaving 5 bases of the junction unmatched. The CDR3 spans 15 residues. CDR3 sequence (DNA): TGTGCCAGTAGCCCGGGACAGGGGTACACAGATACGCAGTATTTT. Translated, it gives CASSPGQGYTDTQYF.

A note on this clone: Additional DNA sequences in this sample encode the identical CDR3. The CDR3 is CASSPQGNTEAFF. The CDR3 DNA sequence: TGTGCCAGCAGCCCCCAGGGAAACACTGAAGCTTTCTTT. The chain links TRBV3-1 (or the pseudogene TRBV3-2) to TRBJ1-1, with D possibly matching TRBD1 (5 bases). Trimming removed 4 bases from V and 2 bases from J, with 8 bases in between. The CDR3 covers 13 residues. From germline, CDR1 is LGHDT and CDR2 YNNKEL (reference sequence).

The gene calls are TRBV11-2 and TRBJ2-1; 8 bases line up with TRBD1. CDR3 length: 12 amino acids. V trimming: 3 bases; J trimming: 10 bases; junction bases outside the gene matches: 2. Germline values: CDR1 SGHAT, CDR2 FQNNGV. CDR3: CASSFPGGEQFF. CDR3 nucleotides: TGTGCCAGCAGCTTTCCAGGGGGCGAGCAGTTCTTC.

The rearrangement uses TRBV5-1 and TRBJ2-1; 7 bases fit TRBD2. The CDR3 runs to 15 residues. Unmatched junction bases numbered 6, after V lost 0 bases and J lost 6 bases. From germline, CDR1 is SGHRS and CDR2 YFSETQ. For the CDR3, the DNA is TGCGCCAGCAGCTTGGGGGCGGGAGAAATCAATGAGCAGTTCTTC. As protein: CASSLGAGEINEQFF. Filled out from reference TRBV5-1 and TRBJ2-1, the complete variable domain reads KAGVTQTPRYLIKTRGQQVTLSCSPISGHRSVSWYQQTPGQGLQFLFEYFSETQRNKGNFPGRFSGRQFSNSRSEMNVSTLELGDSALYLCASSLGAGEINEQFFGPGTRLTVL.

The chain employs TRBV7-9 and TRBJ2-5, with 10 positions matching TRBD1. Germline values: CDR1 SEHNR, CDR2 FQNEAQ (reference sequence). The CDR3 contains 16 residues. V lost 5 bases, J lost 4 bases, and 10 bases stayed unmatched. The CDR3 coding sequence is TGTGCCAGCAGCGGGTCCGGGACAGGGGCCGGAGAGACCCAGTACTTC. Translation gives CASSGSGTGAGETQYF.

The rearrangement links TRBV18 to TRBJ1-1; D is uncertain. Germline V gene lookup returns CDR1 KGHSH and CDR2 LQKENI. The CDR3 is 13 amino acids. V was cut by 5 bases and J by 1 base, with 8 bases left in between. CDR3 region: CASSGTQNTEAFF. CDR3 in DNA: TGTGCCAGCTCAGGCACACAGAACACTGAAGCTTTCTTT.

There are many counts of this clone. This chain uses TRBV6-2 or TRBV6-3 with TRBJ1-5; tentatively, D is TRBD1 (5 bases). CDR1 and CDR2 from the germline V gene are MNHEY and SVGEGT. The CDR3 runs to 14 residues. V lost 0 bases to trimming and J lost 6 bases, with 9 bases between them. CDR3 sequence (DNA): TGTGCCAGCAGTTACTCCGGGGGGGTTCAGCCCCAGCATTTT. It yields the protein CASSYSGGVQPQHF.

This clone was seen a single time. V and J are TRBV5-4 and TRBJ1-2; 10 bases line up with TRBD1. Germline V gene sequence: CDR1 SGHNT, CDR2 YYREEE (reference sequence). V lost 4 bases, J lost 4 bases, and 7 bases stayed unmatched. The CDR3 extends over 15 amino acids. This CDR3 is CASSRGQGEGYGYTF. The DNA of the CDR3 is TGTGCCAGCAGCCGTGGACAGGGGGAGGGCTATGGCTACACCTTC.

J is TRBJ2-1 and V is TRBV2; 7 nucleotides align to TRBD1. There are 15 residues in the CDR3. V lost 5 bases, J lost 0 bases, and 4 bases stayed unmatched. The germline CDR1 and CDR2 sequences are SNHLY and FYNNEI. The CDR3 loop reads CASSIDRVSYNEQFF. The CDR3, as DNA: TGTGCCAGCAGTATAGACAGGGTCTCCTACAATGAGCAGTTCTTC.

V and J are TRBV25-1 and TRBJ1-1; D ambiguous. CDR3 length equals 13 residues. Trimming took 6 bases from V and 4 from J, leaving 12 bases between them. In germline, CDR1 is MGHDK, CDR2 SYGVNS. CDR3 residues: CASRVGRGTEAFF. For the CDR3, the DNA is TGTGCCAGCAGGGTTGGGCGGGGCACTGAAGCTTTCTTT.